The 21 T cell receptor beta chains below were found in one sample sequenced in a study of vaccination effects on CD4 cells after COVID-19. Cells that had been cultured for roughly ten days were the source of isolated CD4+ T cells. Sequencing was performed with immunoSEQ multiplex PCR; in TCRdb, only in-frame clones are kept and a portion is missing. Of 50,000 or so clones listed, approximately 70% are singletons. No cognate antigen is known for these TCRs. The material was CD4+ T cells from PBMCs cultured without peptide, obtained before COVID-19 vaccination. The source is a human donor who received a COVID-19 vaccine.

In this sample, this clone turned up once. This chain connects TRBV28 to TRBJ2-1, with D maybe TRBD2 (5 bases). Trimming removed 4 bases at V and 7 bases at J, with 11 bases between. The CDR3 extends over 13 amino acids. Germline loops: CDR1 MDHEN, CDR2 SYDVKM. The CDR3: CASSSTMVNEQFF. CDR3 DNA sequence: TGTGCCAGCAGTTCGACTATGGTAAATGAGCAGTTCTTC. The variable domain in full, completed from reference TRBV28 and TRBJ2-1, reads DVKVTQSSRYLVKRTGEKVFLECVQDMDHENMFWYRQDPGLGLRLIYFSYDVKMKEKGDIPEGYSVSREKKERFSLILESASTNQTSMYLCASSSTMVNEQFFGPGTRLTVL.

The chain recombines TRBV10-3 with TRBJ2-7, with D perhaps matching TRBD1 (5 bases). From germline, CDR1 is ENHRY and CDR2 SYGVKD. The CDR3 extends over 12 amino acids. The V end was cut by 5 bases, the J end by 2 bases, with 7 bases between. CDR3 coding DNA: TGTGCCATCAGTCCAGGGACCTACGAGCAGTACTTC. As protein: CAISPGTYEQYF.

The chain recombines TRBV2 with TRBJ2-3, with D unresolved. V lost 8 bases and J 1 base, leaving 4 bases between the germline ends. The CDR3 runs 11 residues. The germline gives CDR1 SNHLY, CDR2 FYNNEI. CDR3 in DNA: TGTGCCAGCCTCCGCACAGATACGCAGTATTTT. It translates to CASLRTDTQYF.

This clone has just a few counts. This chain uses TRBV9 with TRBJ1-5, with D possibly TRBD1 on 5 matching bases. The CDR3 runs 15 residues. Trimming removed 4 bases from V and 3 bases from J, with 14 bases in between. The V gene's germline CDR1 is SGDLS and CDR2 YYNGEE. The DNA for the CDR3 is TGTGCCAGCAGCCCAACGGACAATGACAATCAGCCCCAGCATTTT. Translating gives CASSPTDNDNQPQHF.

In nucleotides, the CDR3 is TGCGCCAGCAGTCGTGGACTAGCGGGGTTCGATTCCTACGAGCAGTACTTC. Translation: CASSRGLAGFDSYEQYF. The chain couples TRBV4-1 to TRBJ2-7, with 12 bases lining up with TRBD2. The ends lost 6 bases at V and 1 base at J; junction bases unmatched: 10. There are 17 residues in the CDR3. Germline V gives CDR1 MGHRA, CDR2 YSYEKL.

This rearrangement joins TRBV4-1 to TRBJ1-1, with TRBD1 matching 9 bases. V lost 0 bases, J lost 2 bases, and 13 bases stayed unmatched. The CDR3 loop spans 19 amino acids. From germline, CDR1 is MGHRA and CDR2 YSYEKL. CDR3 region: CASSQDLIRTGVRNTEAFF. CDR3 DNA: TGCGCCAGCAGCCAAGATCTTATCAGGACAGGGGTCCGAAACACTGAAGCTTTCTTT.

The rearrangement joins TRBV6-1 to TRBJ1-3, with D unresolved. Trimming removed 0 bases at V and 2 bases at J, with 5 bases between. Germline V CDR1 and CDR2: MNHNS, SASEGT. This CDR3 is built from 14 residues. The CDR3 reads CASSEAVPGNTIYF. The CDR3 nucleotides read TGTGCCAGCAGTGAAGCAGTCCCTGGAAACACCATATATTTT.

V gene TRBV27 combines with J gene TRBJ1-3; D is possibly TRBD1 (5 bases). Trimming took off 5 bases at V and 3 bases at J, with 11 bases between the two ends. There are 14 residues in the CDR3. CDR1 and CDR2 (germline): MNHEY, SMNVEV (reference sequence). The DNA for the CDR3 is TGTGCCAGCAGTCGACGGGGCTTTGGAAACACCATATATTTT. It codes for CASSRRGFGNTIYF.

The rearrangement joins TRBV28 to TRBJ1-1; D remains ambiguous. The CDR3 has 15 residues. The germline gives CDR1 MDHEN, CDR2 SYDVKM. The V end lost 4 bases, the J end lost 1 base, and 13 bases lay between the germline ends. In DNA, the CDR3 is TGTGCCAGCAGTTCTCCGGGAGACCCGAACACTGAAGCTTTCTTT. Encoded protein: CASSSPGDPNTEAFF.

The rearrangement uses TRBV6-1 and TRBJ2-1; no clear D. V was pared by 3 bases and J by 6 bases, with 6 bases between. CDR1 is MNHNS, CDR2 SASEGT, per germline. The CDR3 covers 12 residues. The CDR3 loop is CASSDRFNEQFF. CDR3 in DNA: TGTGCCAGCAGTGACAGGTTCAATGAGCAGTTCTTC.

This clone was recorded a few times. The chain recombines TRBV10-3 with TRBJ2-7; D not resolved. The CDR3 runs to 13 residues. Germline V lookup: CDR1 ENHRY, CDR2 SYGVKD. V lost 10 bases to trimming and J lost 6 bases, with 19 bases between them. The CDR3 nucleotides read TGTGCCACCCAGGAGAGTCCGAATATCGAGCAGTACTTC. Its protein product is CATQESPNIEQYF.

The chain's CDR3 is CASSPGTGYGYTF. For the CDR3, the DNA is TGTGCCAGCAGCCCTGGGACAGGCTATGGCTACACCTTC. The chain joins TRBV3-1 (or the pseudogene TRBV3-2) to TRBJ1-2; 8 positions agree with TRBD1. V shed 4 bases, J shed 4 bases, and the junction held 2 bases outside the gene matches. Germline V gene sequence: CDR1 LGHDT, CDR2 YNNKEL (reference sequence). The CDR3 has 13 residues.

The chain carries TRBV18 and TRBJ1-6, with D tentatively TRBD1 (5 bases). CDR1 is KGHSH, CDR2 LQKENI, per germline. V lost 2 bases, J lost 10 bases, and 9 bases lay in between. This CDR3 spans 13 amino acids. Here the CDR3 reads CASSPGGGSPLHF. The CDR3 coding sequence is TGTGCCAGCTCACCAGGGGGTGGCTCACCCCTCCACTTT.

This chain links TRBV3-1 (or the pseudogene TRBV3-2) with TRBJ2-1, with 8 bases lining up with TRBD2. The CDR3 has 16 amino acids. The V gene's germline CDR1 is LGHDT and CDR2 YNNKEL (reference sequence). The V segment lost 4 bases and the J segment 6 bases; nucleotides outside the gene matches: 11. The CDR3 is CASSRGIAGWVNEQFF. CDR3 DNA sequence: TGTGCCAGCAGCCGGGGTATAGCGGGATGGGTCAATGAGCAGTTCTTC.

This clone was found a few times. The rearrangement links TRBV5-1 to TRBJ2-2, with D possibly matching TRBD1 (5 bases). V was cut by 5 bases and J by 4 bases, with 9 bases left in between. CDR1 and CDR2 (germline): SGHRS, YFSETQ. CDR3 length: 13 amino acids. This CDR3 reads CASRRGSTGELFF. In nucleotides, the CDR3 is TGCGCCAGCAGAAGGGGATCCACCGGGGAGCTGTTTTTT.

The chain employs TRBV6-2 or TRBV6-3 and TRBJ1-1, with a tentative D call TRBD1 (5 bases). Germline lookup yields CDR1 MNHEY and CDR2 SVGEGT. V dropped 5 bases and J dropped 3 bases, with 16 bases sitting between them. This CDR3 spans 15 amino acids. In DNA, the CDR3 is TGTGCCAGCAGTCTAGGCCCCAGAGGGGACACTGAAGCTTTCTTT. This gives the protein CASSLGPRGDTEAFF.

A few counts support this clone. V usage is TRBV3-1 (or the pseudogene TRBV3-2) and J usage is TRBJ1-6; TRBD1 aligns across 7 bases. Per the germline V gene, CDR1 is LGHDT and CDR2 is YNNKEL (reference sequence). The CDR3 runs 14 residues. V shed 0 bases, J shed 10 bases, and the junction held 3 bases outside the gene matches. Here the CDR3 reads CASSQEPGGSPLHF. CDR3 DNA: TGTGCCAGCAGCCAAGAACCAGGGGGGTCACCCCTCCACTTT.

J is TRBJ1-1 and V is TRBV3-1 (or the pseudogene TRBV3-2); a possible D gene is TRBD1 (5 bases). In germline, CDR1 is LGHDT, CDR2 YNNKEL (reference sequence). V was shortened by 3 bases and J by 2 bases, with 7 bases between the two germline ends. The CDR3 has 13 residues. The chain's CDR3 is CASSQTVNTEAFF. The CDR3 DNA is TGTGCCAGCAGCCAGACAGTAAACACTGAAGCTTTCTTT.

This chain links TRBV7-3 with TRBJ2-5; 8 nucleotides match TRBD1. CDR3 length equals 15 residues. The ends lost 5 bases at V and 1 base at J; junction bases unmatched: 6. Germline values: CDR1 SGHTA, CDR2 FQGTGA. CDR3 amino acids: CASSPRGTGQETQYF. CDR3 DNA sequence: TGTGCCAGCAGCCCCCGGGGGACAGGCCAAGAGACCCAGTACTTC.

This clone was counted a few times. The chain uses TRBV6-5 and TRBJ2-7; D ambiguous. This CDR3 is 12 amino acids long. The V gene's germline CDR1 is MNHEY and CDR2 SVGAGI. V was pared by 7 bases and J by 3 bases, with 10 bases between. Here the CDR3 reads CASKTVGYEQYF. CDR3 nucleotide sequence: TGTGCCAGCAAGACGGTGGGCTACGAGCAGTACTTC.

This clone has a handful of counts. In DNA, the CDR3 is TGTGCCAGCACGTCGGGGGCGTTAATAAATCAGCCCCAGCATTTT. Amino acids: CASTSGALINQPQHF. The rearrangement uses TRBV28 and TRBJ1-5; D perhaps matches TRBD1 (6 bases). The V gene lost 7 bases and the J gene lost 4 bases, with 17 bases spanning the gap. From germline, CDR1 is MDHEN and CDR2 SYDVKM. The CDR3 contains 15 residues. Full variable domain (remainder filled in from reference TRBV28 and TRBJ1-5): DVKVTQSSRYLVKRTGEKVFLECVQDMDHENMFWYRQDPGLGLRLIYFSYDVKMKEKGDIPEGYSVSREKKERFSLILESASTNQTSMYLCASTSGALINQPQHFGDGTRLSIL.